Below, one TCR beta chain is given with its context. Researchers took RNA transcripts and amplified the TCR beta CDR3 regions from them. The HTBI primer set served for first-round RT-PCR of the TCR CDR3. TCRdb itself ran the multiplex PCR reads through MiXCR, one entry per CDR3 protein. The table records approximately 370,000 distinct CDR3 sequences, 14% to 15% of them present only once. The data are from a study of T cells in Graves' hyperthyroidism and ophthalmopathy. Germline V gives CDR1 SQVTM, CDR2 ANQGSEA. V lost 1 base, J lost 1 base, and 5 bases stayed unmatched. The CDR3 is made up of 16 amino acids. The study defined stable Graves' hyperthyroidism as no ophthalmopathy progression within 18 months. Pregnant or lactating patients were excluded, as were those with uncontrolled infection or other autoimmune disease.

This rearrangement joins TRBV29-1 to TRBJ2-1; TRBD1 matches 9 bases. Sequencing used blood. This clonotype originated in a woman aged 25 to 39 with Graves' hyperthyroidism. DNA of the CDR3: TGCAGCGTTGAAGTTGGGACAGGGTCGTCCTACAATGAGCAGTTCTTC. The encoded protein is CSVEVGTGSSYNEQFF.